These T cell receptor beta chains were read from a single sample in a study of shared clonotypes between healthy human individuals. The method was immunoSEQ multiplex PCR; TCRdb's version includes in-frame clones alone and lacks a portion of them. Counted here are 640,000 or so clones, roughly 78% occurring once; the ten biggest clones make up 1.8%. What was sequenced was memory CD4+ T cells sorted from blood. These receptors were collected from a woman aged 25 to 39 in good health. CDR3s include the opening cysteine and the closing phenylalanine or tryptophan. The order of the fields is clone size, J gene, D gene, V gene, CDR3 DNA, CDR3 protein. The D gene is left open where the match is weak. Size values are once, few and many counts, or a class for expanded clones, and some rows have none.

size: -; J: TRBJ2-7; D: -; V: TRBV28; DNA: TGTGCCAGCACGGGAATCTCCCAGGATGGGCACGAGCAGTACTTC; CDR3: CASTGISQDGHEQYF
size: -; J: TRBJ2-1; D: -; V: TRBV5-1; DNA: TGCGCCAGCAGCCGGGGAGTCTATGAGCAGTTCTTC; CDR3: CASSRGVYEQFF
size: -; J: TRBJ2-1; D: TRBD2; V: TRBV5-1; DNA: TGCGCCAGCAGCTCCGCTAGCGGGAGTTATAATGAGCAGTTCTTC; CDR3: CASSSASGSYNEQFF
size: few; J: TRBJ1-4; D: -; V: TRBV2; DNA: TGTGCCAGCCGGGTCGCTAATGAAAAACTGTTTTTT; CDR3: CASRVANEKLFF
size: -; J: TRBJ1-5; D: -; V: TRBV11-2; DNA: TGTGCCAGCAGCTTAGGGGAAGGGCAGCCCCAGCATTTT; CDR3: CASSLGEGQPQHF
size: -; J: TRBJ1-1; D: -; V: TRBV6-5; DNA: TGTGCCAGTTCGGGACCGTCGAACACTGAAGCTTTCTTT; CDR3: CASSGPSNTEAFF
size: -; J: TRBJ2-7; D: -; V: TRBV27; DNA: TGTGCCAGCAGTATGCGGGGAAGGGGGGTTGGCGAGCAGTACTTC; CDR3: CASSMRGRGVGEQYF
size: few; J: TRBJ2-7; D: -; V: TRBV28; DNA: TGTGCCAGCAGTTCCAGCTCCTACGAGCAGTACTTC; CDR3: CASSSSSYEQYF
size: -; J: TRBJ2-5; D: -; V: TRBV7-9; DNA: TGTGCCAGCAGCTTGGCCCCCGAGATAACCCAGTACTTC; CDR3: CASSLAPEITQYF
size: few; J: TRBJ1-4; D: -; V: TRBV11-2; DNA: TGTGCCAGCAGCTTAAGGTTCGGCAATGAAAAACTGTTTTTT; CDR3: CASSLRFGNEKLFF
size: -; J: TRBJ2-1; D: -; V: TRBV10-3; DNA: TGTGCCATCGGGCGGGACTCGGGCTACAATGAGCAGTTCTTC; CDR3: CAIGRDSGYNEQFF
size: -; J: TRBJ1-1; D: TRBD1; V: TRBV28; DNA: TGTGCCAGCAGTCCTGACAGGGCGCCGGGGACTGAAGCTTTCTTT; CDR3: CASSPDRAPGTEAFF
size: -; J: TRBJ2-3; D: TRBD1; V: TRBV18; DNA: TGTGCCAGCTCACCGGAGGTGGACAGGGGCACAGATACGCAGTATTTT; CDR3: CASSPEVDRGTDTQYF
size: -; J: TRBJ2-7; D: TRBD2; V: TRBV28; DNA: TGTGCCAGCAGTTTGTGGCTAGCGGGGAGCTCCTACGAGCAGTACTTC; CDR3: CASSLWLAGSSYEQYF
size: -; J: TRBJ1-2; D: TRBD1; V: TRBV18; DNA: TGTGCCAGCTCACCTCAGCGGACAGGGTATGATGGCTACACCTTC; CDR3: CASSPQRTGYDGYTF
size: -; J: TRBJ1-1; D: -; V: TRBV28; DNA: TGTGCCAGCAGCCCTGGGGCGAACACTGAAGCTTTCTTT; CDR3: CASSPGANTEAFF
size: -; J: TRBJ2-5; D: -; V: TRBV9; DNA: TGTGCCAGCAGCGTAGCCCTTATGTGGCTAGTCGGGACCCAGTACTTC; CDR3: CASSVALMWLVGTQYF
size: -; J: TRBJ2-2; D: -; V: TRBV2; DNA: TGTGCCAGCAGTGAATGGCAGTCCACCGGGGAGCTGTTTTTT; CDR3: CASSEWQSTGELFF
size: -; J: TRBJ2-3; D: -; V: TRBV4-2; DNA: TGTGCCAGCAGCCAAGTAAACCCCCTCGCAGATACGCAGTATTTT; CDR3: CASSQVNPLADTQYF
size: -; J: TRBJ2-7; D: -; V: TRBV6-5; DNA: TGTGCCAGCAGTTACCTTAACAGGGTTCGGGAGCAGTACTTC; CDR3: CASSYLNRVREQYF
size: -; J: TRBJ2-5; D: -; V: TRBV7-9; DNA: TGTGCCAGCAGCCCCCGGAGGGGAGCTACAGACCTCCAAGAGACCCAGTACTTC; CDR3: CASSPRRGATDLQETQYF
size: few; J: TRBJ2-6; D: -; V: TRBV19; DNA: TGTGCCAGTAGTACCGGGGATGGGGCCAACGTCCTGACTTTC; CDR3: CASSTGDGANVLTF
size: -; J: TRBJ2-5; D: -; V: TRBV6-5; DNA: TGTGCCAGCAGTTACGGTCAGGTCAAAGAGACCCAGTACTTC; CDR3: CASSYGQVKETQYF
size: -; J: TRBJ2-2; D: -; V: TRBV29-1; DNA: TGCAGCGTCCGTTCTACCAAGGGGTACACCGGGGAGCTGTTTTTT; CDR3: CSVRSTKGYTGELFF
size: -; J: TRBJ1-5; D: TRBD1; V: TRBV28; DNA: TGTGCCAGCAGCTCGGGACAGGGGGATCAGCCCCAGCATTTT; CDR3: CASSSGQGDQPQHF
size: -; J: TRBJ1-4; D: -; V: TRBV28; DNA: TGTGCCAGCAGTTTAAGATCGCGAAAACTGTTTTTT; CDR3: CASSLRSRKLFF
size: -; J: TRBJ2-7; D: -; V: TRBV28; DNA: TGTGCCAGCACCACTGGGAGTACCTACGAGCAGTACTTC; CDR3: CASTTGSTYEQYF
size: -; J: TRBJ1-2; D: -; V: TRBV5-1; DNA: TGCGCCAGCAGCTTAGGCGTGACGCTAAATAACTATGGCTACACCTTC; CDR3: CASSLGVTLNNYGYTF
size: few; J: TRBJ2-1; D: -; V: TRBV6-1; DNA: TGTGCCAGCAGTGAAGAAACGGAGCCCTACAATGAGCAGTTCTTC; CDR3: CASSEETEPYNEQFF
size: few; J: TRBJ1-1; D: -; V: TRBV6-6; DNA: TGTGCCAGCAGTAACACCAACCGGGAAGAAGCTTTCTTT; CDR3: CASSNTNREEAFF
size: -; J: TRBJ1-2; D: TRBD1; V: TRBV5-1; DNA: TGCGCCAGCGGAGAGACAGGGCCCTATGGCTACACCTTC; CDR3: CASGETGPYGYTF
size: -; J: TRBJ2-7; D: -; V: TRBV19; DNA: TGTGCCAGTAGTATCTTTTCGGTGAGGGGCTCCTACGAGCAGTACTTC; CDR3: CASSIFSVRGSYEQYF
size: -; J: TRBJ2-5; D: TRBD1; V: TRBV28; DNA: TGTGCCAGCAGTTTAGGGACAGGGGGCGAGGAGACCCAGTACTTC; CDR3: CASSLGTGGEETQYF
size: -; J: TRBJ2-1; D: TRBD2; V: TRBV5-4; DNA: TGTGCCAGCAGTCTTACTAGCGGGCCCTACAATGAGCAGTTCTTC; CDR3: CASSLTSGPYNEQFF
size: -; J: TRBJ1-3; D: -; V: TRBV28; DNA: TGTGCCAGCAGTTTAACGATCCGCTCTGGAAACACCATATATTTT; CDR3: CASSLTIRSGNTIYF
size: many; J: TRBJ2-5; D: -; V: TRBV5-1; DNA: TGCGCCAGCAGATCCGGGGGGACCCAGTACTTC; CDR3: CASRSGGTQYF
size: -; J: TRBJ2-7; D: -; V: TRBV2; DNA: TGTGCCAGCGTTCCCCCCTCCTACGAGCAGTACTTC; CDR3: CASVPPSYEQYF
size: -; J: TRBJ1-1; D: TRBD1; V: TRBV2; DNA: TGTGCCAGCAGGGACCTCACAGGGGGAGTCGGTGAAGCTTTCTTT; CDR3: CASRDLTGGVGEAFF
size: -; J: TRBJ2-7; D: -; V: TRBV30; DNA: TGTGCCTGGAGTGTATTAGGTCAGGGAGCCTACGAGCAGTACTTC; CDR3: CAWSVLGQGAYEQYF
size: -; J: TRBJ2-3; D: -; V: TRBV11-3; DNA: TGTGCCAGCAGCTTATCGGGTCCCACAGATACGCAGTATTTT; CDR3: CASSLSGPTDTQYF
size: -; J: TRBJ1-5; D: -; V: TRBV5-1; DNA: TGCGCCAGCAGCTTCTCCGGGGGAAGCAATCAGCCCCAGCATTTT; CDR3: CASSFSGGSNQPQHF
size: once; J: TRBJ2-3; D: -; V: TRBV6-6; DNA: TGTGCCAGCAAGGCGTATAGCACAGATACGCAGTATTTT; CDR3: CASKAYSTDTQYF
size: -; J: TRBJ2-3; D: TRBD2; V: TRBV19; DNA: TGTGCCAGTAGTGACAAGCGGGACTACACAGATACGCAGTATTTT; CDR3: CASSDKRDYTDTQYF
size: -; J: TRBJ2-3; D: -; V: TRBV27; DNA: TGTGCCAGCACCCCCGTAGGCAGGGGACCCCACACAGATACGCAGTATTTT; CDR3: CASTPVGRGPHTDTQYF
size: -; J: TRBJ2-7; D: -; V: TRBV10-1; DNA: TGCGCCAGCAACCGGGCACATCGCTCCTACGAGCAGTACTTC; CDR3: CASNRAHRSYEQYF
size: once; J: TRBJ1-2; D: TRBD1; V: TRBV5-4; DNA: TGTGCCAGCAGCTCACAGGGGGGAAATAACTATGGCTACACCTTC; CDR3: CASSSQGGNNYGYTF
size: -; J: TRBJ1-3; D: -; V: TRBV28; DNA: TGTGCCAGCAGCCGACACCGGGACAATGGAAACACCATATATTTT; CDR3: CASSRHRDNGNTIYF
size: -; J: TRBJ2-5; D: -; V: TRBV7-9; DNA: TGTGCCAGCAGCTCCTCGGAGACCCAGTACTTC; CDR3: CASSSSETQYF
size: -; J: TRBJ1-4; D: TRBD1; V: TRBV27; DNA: TGTGCCAGCGGGACCCAGTACAGGGGGTTTGAAAAACTGTTTTTT; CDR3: CASGTQYRGFEKLFF
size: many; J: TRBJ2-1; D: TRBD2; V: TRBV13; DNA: TGTGCCAGCAGCTTACCCAGCGGGAATGACAATGAGCAGTTCTTC; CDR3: CASSLPSGNDNEQFF
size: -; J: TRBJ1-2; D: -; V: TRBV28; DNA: TGTGCCAGCAGTTTAGCACAGGCGGCCCTTTCCTATGGCTACACCTTC; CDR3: CASSLAQAALSYGYTF
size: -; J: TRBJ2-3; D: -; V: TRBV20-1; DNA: TGCAGTGCTCGTCGTGATGGCCCGCAGTATTTT; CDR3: CSARRDGPQYF
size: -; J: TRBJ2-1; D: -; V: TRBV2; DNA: TGTGCCAGCAGGGGGAATCGGAGAGAGCAGTTCTTC; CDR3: CASRGNRREQFF
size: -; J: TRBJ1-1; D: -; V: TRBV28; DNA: TGTGCCAGCAGTTTCCCCACTGAAGCTTTCTTT; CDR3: CASSFPTEAFF
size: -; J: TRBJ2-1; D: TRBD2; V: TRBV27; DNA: TGTGCCAGCAGCGGACTAGCGGGACTGTACAATGAGCAGTTCTTC; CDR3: CASSGLAGLYNEQFF